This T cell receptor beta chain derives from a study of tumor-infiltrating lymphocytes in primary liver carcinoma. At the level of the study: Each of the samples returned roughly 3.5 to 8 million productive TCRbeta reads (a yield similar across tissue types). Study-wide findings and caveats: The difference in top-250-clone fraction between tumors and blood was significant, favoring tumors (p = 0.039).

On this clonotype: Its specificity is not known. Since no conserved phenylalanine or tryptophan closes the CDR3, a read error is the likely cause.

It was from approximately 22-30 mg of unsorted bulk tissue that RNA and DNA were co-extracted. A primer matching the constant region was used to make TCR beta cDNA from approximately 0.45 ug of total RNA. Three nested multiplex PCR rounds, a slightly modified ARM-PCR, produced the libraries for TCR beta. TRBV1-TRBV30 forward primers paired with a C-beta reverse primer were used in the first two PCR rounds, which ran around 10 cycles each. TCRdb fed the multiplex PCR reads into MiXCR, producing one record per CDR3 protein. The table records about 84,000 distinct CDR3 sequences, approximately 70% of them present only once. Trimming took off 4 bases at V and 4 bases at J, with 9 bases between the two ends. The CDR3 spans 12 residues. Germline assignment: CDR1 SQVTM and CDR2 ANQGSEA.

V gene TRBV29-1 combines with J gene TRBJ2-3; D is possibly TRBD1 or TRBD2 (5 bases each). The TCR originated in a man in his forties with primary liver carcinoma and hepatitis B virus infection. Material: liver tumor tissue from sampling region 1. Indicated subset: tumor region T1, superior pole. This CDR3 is CSVVGAADTQYL. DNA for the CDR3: TGCAGCGTTGTCGGGGCAGCAGATACGCAGTATCTT.